Below are 10 T cell receptor beta chains sequenced from a single sample in a study of PD-L1 blockade in urothelial cancer. The time point: pretreatment peripheral blood. Produced via immunoSEQ multiplex PCR; TCRdb's table is partial and in-frame only. The data hold 40,000 to 55,000 clones, with around 83% observed a single time. Sequences were derived from PBMCs, sampled around atezolizumab (anti-PD-L1) treatment. The origin of the receptors is a man between 60 and 75 years old with urothelial cancer.

V and J are TRBV30 and TRBJ1-1; D not resolved. The V and J ends lost 0 bases and 0 bases respectively, with 14 bases between them. CDR1 is GTSNPN and CDR2 is SVGIG in the germline V gene (reference sequence). The length of the CDR3 is 16 residues. The CDR3 DNA follows: TGTGCCTGGAGTGTGGAGGGATTCGGGATGAACACTGAAGCTTTCTTT. This codes for CAWSVEGFGMNTEAFF.

The V gene is TRBV5-4, the J gene TRBJ2-2; maybe TRBD1 (6 bases). The length of the CDR3 is 15 residues. Looked up from germline, CDR1 is SGHNT and CDR2 is YYREEE (reference sequence). V shed 4 bases and J shed 0 bases, with 10 bases lying between them. CDR3 amino acids: CASSIGQTNTGELFF. CDR3 bases: TGTGCCAGCAGCATTGGACAGACGAACACCGGGGAGCTGTTTTTT.

This clone was seen only a few times. The J gene is TRBJ1-5, the V gene TRBV2; TRBD1 agrees at 9 bases. Germline CDR1 is SNHLY and CDR2 is FYNNEI. The V gene end was trimmed by 10 bases and the J gene end by 4 bases; junction bases not matched to a gene: 8. The CDR3 is 14 amino acids. Here the CDR3 reads CATMGQGGNQPQHF. The CDR3 nucleotides read TGTGCCACCATGGGACAGGGTGGTAATCAGCCCCAGCATTTT.

Comments on this clone: Within the sample, other DNA sequences also encode this same CDR3. The V and J genes are TRBV5-1 and TRBJ1-1, with 7 bases lining up with TRBD1. Germline V lookup: CDR1 SGHRS, CDR2 YFSETQ. CDR3 length: 14 amino acids. The ends lost 1 base at V and 2 bases at J; junction bases unmatched: 2. CDR3 region: CASSLRQGNTEAFF. The CDR3 DNA reads as TGCGCCAGCAGCTTGCGACAGGGTAACACTGAAGCTTTCTTT.

V and J are TRBV29-1 and TRBJ2-1; 9 nucleotides match TRBD2. Per germline, CDR1 SQVTM and CDR2 ANQGSEA. CDR3 length: 14 residues. With V trimmed by 7 bases and J by 7 bases, 11 bases remained unmatched. The CDR3 bases are TGCAGCGCGCTCCGCTCTAGCGGGATAAATGAGCAGTTCTTC. This encodes CSALRSSGINEQFF.

The genes are TRBV18 and TRBJ1-1; the D gene is possibly TRBD1 (5 bases). The V gene's germline CDR1 is KGHSH and CDR2 LQKENI. V lost 5 bases and J 5 bases, leaving 18 bases between the germline ends. This CDR3 is built from 15 residues. CDR3 DNA: TGTGCCAGCTCAGGGGCCACAGGCCGGCCTACTGAAGCTTTCTTT. Encoded protein: CASSGATGRPTEAFF.

This clone was seen more than once but under ten times. The V and J genes are TRBV6-5 and TRBJ2-7; D is perhaps TRBD1 (5 bases). The CDR3 contains 16 residues. Germline values: CDR1 MNHEY, CDR2 SVGAGI. Trimming stripped 2 bases from V and 2 bases from J, with 16 bases between. The CDR3 coding sequence is TGTGCCAGCAGTTACGGTGGGCCAAGGGGCCCCTACGAGCAGTACTTC. Its protein product is CASSYGGPRGPYEQYF.

The CDR3 spells CASKPSPGQGAYEQYF. Written as DNA, the CDR3 is TGTGCCAGCAAACCCTCCCCCGGACAGGGGGCCTACGAGCAGTACTTC. V gene TRBV28 combines with J gene TRBJ2-7, with 10 bases identical to TRBD1. This CDR3 spans 16 amino acids. The V and J ends lost 7 bases and 2 bases, in that order; junction bases with no gene match: 11. Germline lookup yields CDR1 MDHEN and CDR2 SYDVKM.

The genes are TRBV5-1 and TRBJ2-1; TRBD2 aligns across 7 bases. CDR3 length: 14 amino acids. With 2 bases clipped from V and 4 bases from J, the junction kept 3 bases outside the gene matches. Germline CDR1 and CDR2: SGHRS and YFSETQ. The CDR3 nucleotides read TGCGCCAGCAGCTTCCTAGCGGCTTACAATGAGCAGTTCTTC. Protein: CASSFLAAYNEQFF.

This clone showed up many times. This chain uses TRBV5-6 with TRBJ1-1; 7 nucleotides align to TRBD1. Germline-derived CDR1 and CDR2 are SGHDT and YYEEEE. J lost 2 bases, V lost 10 bases, and 5 bases had no gene match. CDR3 size: 12 residues. In DNA form, the CDR3 reads TGTGCCTCGACAGGGCAAAACACTGAAGCTTTCTTT. As protein: CASTGQNTEAFF.